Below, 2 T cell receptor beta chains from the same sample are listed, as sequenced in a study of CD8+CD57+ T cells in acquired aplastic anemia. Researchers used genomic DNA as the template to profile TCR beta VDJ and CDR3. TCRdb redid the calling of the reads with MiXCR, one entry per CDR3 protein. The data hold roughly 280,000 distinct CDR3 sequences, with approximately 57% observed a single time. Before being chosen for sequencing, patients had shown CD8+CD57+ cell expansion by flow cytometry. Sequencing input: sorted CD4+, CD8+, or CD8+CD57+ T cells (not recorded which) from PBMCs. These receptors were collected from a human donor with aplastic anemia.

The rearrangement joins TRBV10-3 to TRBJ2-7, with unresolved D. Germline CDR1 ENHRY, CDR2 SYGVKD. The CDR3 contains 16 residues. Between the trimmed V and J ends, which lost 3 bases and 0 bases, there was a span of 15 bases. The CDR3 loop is CAISDPLRSDSYEQYF. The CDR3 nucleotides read TGTGCCATCAGTGACCCTCTCAGGAGCGACTCCTACGAGCAGTACTTC.

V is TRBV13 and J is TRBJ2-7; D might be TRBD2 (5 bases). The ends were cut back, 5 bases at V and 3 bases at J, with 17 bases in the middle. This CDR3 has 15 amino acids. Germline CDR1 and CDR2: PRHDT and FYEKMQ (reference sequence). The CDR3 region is CASSPRGSRDYEQYF. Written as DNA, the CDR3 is TGTGCCAGCAGCCCGCGCGGGTCGCGCGACTACGAGCAGTACTTC.